Shown below are 25 T cell receptor beta chains from a single sample sequenced in a study of blood T cell repertoires in COVID-19. The method was immunoSEQ multiplex PCR; TCRdb's version includes in-frame clones alone and lacks a portion of them. The sample carries around 150,000 clones, around nine tenths recorded once. The sample was peripheral blood. The receptors originated from a man aged 55 to 70 with active or convalescent COVID-19.

The chain carries TRBV5-1 and TRBJ2-2, with TRBD1 matching over 9 bases. CDR3 size: 16 residues. V trimming: 0 bases; J trimming: 5 bases; junction bases outside the gene matches: 5. CDR1 is SGHRS, CDR2 YFSETQ, per germline. CDR3 amino acids: CASSLDGTGSTGELFF. The CDR3, as DNA: TGCGCCAGCAGCTTGGACGGGACAGGGTCGACCGGGGAGCTGTTTTTT.

The chain links TRBV6-4 to TRBJ1-6, with D perhaps TRBD1 (5 bases). CDR3 length: 15 residues. V lost 7 bases and J 3 bases, leaving 13 bases between the germline ends. Germline V gene sequence: CDR1 MRHNA, CDR2 SNTAGT. The chain's CDR3 is CASKQGHLYNSPLHF. CDR3 DNA: TGTGCCAGCAAGCAAGGACATCTCTATAATTCACCCCTCCACTTT.

This clone was seen a single time. The chain links TRBV14 to TRBJ2-7; D is unresolved. Looked up from germline, CDR1 is SGHDN and CDR2 is FVKESK. V was trimmed by 4 bases and J by 2 bases, leaving 3 bases between them. CDR3 length: 11 amino acids. This CDR3 is CASSLAYEQYF. CDR3 DNA sequence: TGTGCCAGCAGCCTCGCCTACGAGCAGTACTTC.

V is TRBV7-6 and J is TRBJ2-3; 8 bases fit TRBD2. Germline V gives CDR1 SGHVS, CDR2 FNYEAQ. This CDR3 has 16 amino acids. The trim removed 1 base at V and 2 bases at J, leaving 5 bases unmatched. CDR3 in DNA: TGTGCCAGCAGCTTAGAGGCGGGGGGCCCCACAGATACGCAGTATTTT. Translation gives CASSLEAGGPTDTQYF. The full variable domain, with the rest looked up from reference TRBV7-6 and TRBJ2-3, is GAGVSQSPRYKVTKRGQDVALRCDPISGHVSLYWYRQALGQGPEFLTYFNYEAQQDKSGLPNDRFSAERPEGSISTLTIQRTEQRDSAMYRCASSLEAGGPTDTQYFGPGTRLTVL.

This chain links TRBV2 with TRBJ2-3; D is possibly TRBD2 (5 bases). Germline V gene lookup returns CDR1 SNHLY and CDR2 FYNNEI. Trimming removed 6 bases from V and 0 bases from J, with 13 bases in between. The CDR3 runs to 15 residues. The CDR3 here is CASSTTRGSTDTQYF. CDR3 DNA: TGTGCCAGCAGCACTACTAGAGGCAGCACAGATACGCAGTATTTT.

The V and J genes are TRBV10-3 and TRBJ2-1; the D gene is possibly TRBD2 (6 bases). Germline V gives CDR1 ENHRY, CDR2 SYGVKD. The CDR3 has 15 amino acids. Trimming removed 4 bases at V and 6 bases at J, with 16 bases between. The CDR3 DNA follows: TGTGCCATCAGTGGCGAGGAACTAGCTGCCAATGAGCAGTTCTTC. Translating gives CAISGEELAANEQFF.

This sequence joins TRBV19 and TRBJ1-1, with unresolved D. In germline, CDR1 is LNHDA, CDR2 SQIVND (reference sequence). Trimming left V 1 base short and J 2 bases short, with 17 bases between. This CDR3 comprises 17 residues. Here the CDR3 DNA reads TGTGCCAGTAGTATAGGGGCAGGCCTCGTTCCCAACACTGAAGCTTTCTTT. It translates to CASSIGAGLVPNTEAFF.

The V call is TRBV24-1, the J call TRBJ1-5, with D perhaps matching TRBD1 (6 bases). Germline lookup yields CDR1 KGHDR and CDR2 SFDVKD. The CDR3 extends over 14 amino acids. Trimming stripped 3 bases from V and 5 bases from J, with 10 bases between. For the CDR3, the DNA is TGTGCCACCAGTGATCAGGGGTCCGATCAGCCCCAGCATTTT. It yields the protein CATSDQGSDQPQHF.

This sequence joins TRBV6-5 and TRBJ2-7, with 9 bases lining up with TRBD2. J was trimmed by 5 bases and V by 0 bases; bases with no gene match: 8. Germline V gene data show CDR1 as MNHEY and CDR2 as SVGAGI. This CDR3 is 16 amino acids long. CDR3 DNA: TGTGCCAGCAGTTACTCGGTGGCGGGGGGGCTCGACGAGCAGTACTTC. It translates to CASSYSVAGGLDEQYF.

V is TRBV4-2 and J is TRBJ2-6, with D maybe TRBD1 (6 bases). V was shortened by 1 base and J by 2 bases, with 6 bases between the two germline ends. Germline assignment: CDR1 LGHNA and CDR2 YNFKEQ. The CDR3 is made up of 15 amino acids. The CDR3 sequence is CASSQAGAGANVLTF. DNA of the CDR3: TGTGCCAGCAGCCAAGCAGGGGCTGGGGCCAACGTCCTGACTTTC.

The chain has TRBV5-6 and TRBJ1-2, with a possible D match to TRBD1 (6 bases). The V end lost 0 bases, the J end lost 7 bases, and 10 bases lay between the germline ends. This CDR3 has 13 amino acids. Germline V gene lookup returns CDR1 SGHDT and CDR2 YYEEEE. DNA for the CDR3: TGTGCCAGCAGCTTGGTTGCAGGGGCTGGCTACACCTTC. Its protein product is CASSLVAGAGYTF.

The J gene is TRBJ1-4, the V gene TRBV3-1 (or the pseudogene TRBV3-2); 7 nucleotides agree with TRBD1. CDR1 is LGHDT, CDR2 YNNKEL, per germline (reference sequence). V lost 3 bases to trimming and J lost 7 bases; unmatched junction nucleotides: 8. The CDR3 runs 15 residues. The CDR3 loop reads CASSQLQGLGEKLFF. The CDR3 coding sequence is TGTGCCAGCAGCCAGCTACAGGGGCTAGGTGAAAAACTGTTTTTT.

This chain uses TRBV3-1 (or the pseudogene TRBV3-2) with TRBJ2-3; D uncertain. CDR3 length: 17 amino acids. Per germline, CDR1 LGHDT and CDR2 YNNKEL (reference sequence). V lost 1 base to trimming and J lost 0 bases, with 14 bases between them. CDR3: CASSQVRPATSTDTQYF. The CDR3 DNA is TGTGCCAGCAGCCAAGTCCGGCCGGCGACTAGCACAGATACGCAGTATTTT.

This chain connects TRBV6-1 to TRBJ2-7; 8 bases are shared with TRBD2. CDR3 length equals 17 residues. Trimming removed 2 bases from V and 5 bases from J; junction bases left unmatched: 14. Germline loops: CDR1 MNHNS, CDR2 SASEGT. Here the CDR3 reads CASSELAGGPLLDEQYF. Here the CDR3 DNA reads TGTGCCAGCAGTGAATTGGCGGGAGGCCCCTTGTTGGACGAGCAGTACTTC.

This chain links TRBV14 with TRBJ1-2, with D unclear. The V gene's germline CDR1 is SGHDN and CDR2 FVKESK. The CDR3 runs to 12 residues. Trimming took 0 bases from V and 8 from J, leaving 7 bases between them. The CDR3 region is CASSQDRFGYTF. The CDR3 region has the DNA TGTGCCAGCAGCCAAGACAGGTTCGGCTACACCTTC.

The rearrangement uses TRBV19 and TRBJ2-1, with 7 nucleotides matching TRBD1. The germline V gene has CDR1 LNHDA and CDR2 SQIVND (reference sequence). This CDR3 contains 15 residues. Trimming at V came to 4 bases and at J to 1 base, leaving 4 bases not matched to a gene. The CDR3 loop reads CASSTGQASYNEQFF. The CDR3 DNA reads as TGTGCCAGTAGTACAGGACAGGCGTCCTACAATGAGCAGTTCTTC.

V gene TRBV18 combines with J gene TRBJ2-3, with 9 bases lining up with TRBD2. Germline V CDR1 and CDR2: KGHSH, LQKENI. V lost 6 bases, J lost 5 bases, and 9 bases stayed unmatched. The CDR3 length is 15 residues. CDR3: CASSRPGLAVDTQYF. CDR3 sequence (DNA): TGTGCCAGCTCGAGGCCGGGACTAGCAGTAGATACGCAGTATTTT. The variable domain in full, completed from reference TRBV18 and TRBJ2-3, reads NAGVMQNPRHLVRRRGQEARLRCSPMKGHSHVYWYRQLPEEGLKFMVYLQKENIIDESGMPKERFSAEFPKEGPSILRIQQVVRGDSAAYFCASSRPGLAVDTQYFGPGTRLTVL.

This chain joins TRBV3-1 (or the pseudogene TRBV3-2) and TRBJ2-7; D is unresolved. Germline V gene data show CDR1 as LGHDT and CDR2 as YNNKEL (reference sequence). The CDR3 spans 12 residues. V was trimmed by 3 bases and J by 7 bases, leaving 10 bases between them. This CDR3 reads CASSHGSREQYF. The CDR3 DNA sequence: TGTGCCAGCAGCCATGGTTCGCGAGAGCAGTACTTC.

This chain joins TRBV12-3 or TRBV12-4 and TRBJ1-4, with 7 nucleotides matching TRBD1. The V segment lost 6 bases and the J segment 10 bases; nucleotides outside the gene matches: 8. This CDR3 comprises 13 residues. The CDR3 nucleotides are TGTGCCAGCAGGCGAAACAGGGGTGGAAAACTGTTTTTT. Residues: CASRRNRGGKLFF.

This clone was seen only once. This rearrangement joins TRBV6-2 or TRBV6-3 to TRBJ2-5; D gene ambiguous. Germline assignment: CDR1 MNHEY and CDR2 SVGEGT. V lost 0 bases, J lost 2 bases, and 7 bases lay in between. This CDR3 is built from 14 residues. The CDR3 here is CASSYSTPQETQYF. In DNA, the CDR3 is TGTGCCAGCAGTTACTCGACACCTCAAGAGACCCAGTACTTC.

This chain links TRBV5-5 with TRBJ2-5; D is unresolved. The V gene lost 1 base and the J gene lost 5 bases, with 9 bases spanning the gap. The germline V gene has CDR1 SGHKS and CDR2 YYEKEE (reference sequence). The CDR3 sequence is 13 residues long. CDR3 bases: TGTGCCAGCAGCTTGAGTAGTTGGGAGACCCAGTACTTC. Protein: CASSLSSWETQYF.

The V and J genes are TRBV2 and TRBJ2-1; tentative D call: TRBD1 (7 bases). Trimming cost V 6 bases and J 4 bases, with 13 bases left between them. The CDR3 loop spans 14 amino acids. The germline V gene has CDR1 SNHLY and CDR2 FYNNEI. CDR3 nucleotides: TGTGCCAGCAGGGCGGGACAGCAATACAATGAGCAGTTCTTC. Its protein is CASRAGQQYNEQFF. Full variable domain (remainder filled in from reference TRBV2 and TRBJ2-1): EPEVTQTPSHQVTQMGQEVILRCVPISNHLYFYWYRQILGQKVEFLVSFYNNEISEKSEIFDDQFSVERPDGSNFTLKIRSTKLEDSAMYFCASRAGQQYNEQFFGPGTRLTVL.

J is TRBJ2-7 and V is TRBV19; 8 bases map to TRBD1. The CDR3 has 15 residues. V lost 5 bases, J lost 2 bases, and 8 bases stayed unmatched. The germline V gene has CDR1 LNHDA and CDR2 SQIVND (reference sequence). The CDR3 reads CASSRSGTGAYEQYF. CDR3 bases: TGTGCCAGTAGTCGATCCGGGACAGGCGCCTACGAGCAGTACTTC. Filled out from reference TRBV19 and TRBJ2-7, the complete variable domain reads DGGITQSPKYLFRKEGQNVTLSCEQNLNHDAMYWYRQDPGQGLRLIYYSQIVNDFQKGDIAEGYSVSREKKESFPLTVTSAQKNPTAFYLCASSRSGTGAYEQYFGPGTRLTVT.

The chain carries TRBV7-9 and TRBJ1-5, with D possibly being TRBD1 (6 bases). Germline assignment: CDR1 SEHNR and CDR2 FQNEAQ (reference sequence). CDR3 size: 15 residues. The germline V and J ends were trimmed by 5 bases and 5 bases, with 16 bases remaining between them. The CDR3 region has the DNA TGTGCCAGCAGCCGAGCGGGGGGCGCCCATCAGCCCCAGCATTTT. Protein product: CASSRAGGAHQPQHF.

This clone turned up a few times. The chain is built from TRBV11-2 and TRBJ1-4; TRBD1 matches at 10 bases. Germline V gene data show CDR1 as SGHAT and CDR2 as FQNNGV. The length of the CDR3 is 15 residues. V trimming: 5 bases; J trimming: 7 bases; junction bases outside the gene matches: 7. The CDR3 region has the DNA TGTGCCAGCAGCCAGTCGGGGACAGGGGCTGAAAAACTGTTTTTT. Its protein product is CASSQSGTGAEKLFF. The full variable domain, in which reference TRBV11-2 and TRBJ1-4 provide the parts outside the CDR3, is EAGVAQSPRYKIIEKRQSVAFWCNPISGHATLYWYQQILGQGPKLLIQFQNNGVVDDSQLPKDRFSAERLKGVDSTLKIQPAKLEDSAVYLCASSQSGTGAEKLFFGSGTQLSVL.